Below are 12 T cell receptor beta chains sequenced from a single sample in a study of radiotherapy plus CTLA-4 blockade in lung cancer. Generated by immunoSEQ multiplex PCR, the TCRdb table keeps only in-frame clones and is missing some. The sample lists 50,000 to 65,000 clones; around 79% were seen once. The sample here was peripheral blood, taken from a patient treated with radiotherapy plus ipilimumab. These receptors all come from a human donor with non-small cell lung cancer who had a complete response to radiotherapy plus ipilimumab.

The chain combines TRBV5-4 with TRBJ2-3, with a possible D match to TRBD2 (5 bases). The germline V gene encodes CDR1 SGHNT and CDR2 YYREEE (reference sequence). Between the trimmed V and J ends, which lost 4 bases and 0 bases, there was a span of 15 bases. The CDR3 is made up of 16 amino acids. The CDR3 protein is CASSRSGVTSTDTQYF. The DNA of the CDR3 is TGTGCCAGCAGCCGGAGCGGTGTTACTAGCACAGATACGCAGTATTTT.

The chain uses TRBV2 and TRBJ2-2; maybe TRBD1 (5 bases). CDR3 length equals 16 residues. CDR1 and CDR2 (germline): SNHLY, FYNNEI. Trimming stripped 7 bases from V and 2 bases from J, with 17 bases between. CDR3 nucleotides: TGTGCCAGCAAGTTCGTAGGGGCACTCAACACCGGGGAGCTGTTTTTT. The encoded protein is CASKFVGALNTGELFF.

The chain combines TRBV5-1 with TRBJ1-2; D possibly corresponds to TRBD1 (5 bases). CDR3 length equals 16 residues. Trimming took 4 bases from V and 2 from J, leaving 18 bases between them. Germline V gives CDR1 SGHRS, CDR2 YFSETQ. CDR3 amino acids: CASSGTGTLGNYGYTF. As DNA, the CDR3 is TGCGCCAGCAGCGGCACCGGGACTCTGGGGAACTATGGCTACACCTTC.

The chain uses TRBV2 and TRBJ2-3, with D hard to call. Trimming stripped 4 bases from V and 2 bases from J, with 7 bases between. Germline V CDR1 and CDR2: SNHLY, FYNNEI. This CDR3 has 13 amino acids. This CDR3 reads CASSGDSTDTQYF. The CDR3 nucleotides are TGTGCCAGCAGTGGAGATTCCACAGATACGCAGTATTTT.

This chain connects TRBV30 to TRBJ2-1; 12 positions agree with TRBD2. CDR1 and CDR2 (germline): GTSNPN, SVGIG (reference sequence). V was clipped by 7 bases and J by 7 bases; unmatched bases: 8. The CDR3 has 14 residues. The CDR3 nucleotides read TGTGCCTTGAGACTAGCGGGAGCTTGGAATGAGCAGTTCTTC. Translated, it gives CALRLAGAWNEQFF.

The rearrangement uses TRBV12-2 and TRBJ2-3; TRBD2, as called in the table, went unchecked against the DNA. TRBV12-2 is noted as a pseudogene. This CDR3 region has 17 residues. The CDR3 is CASRPKTSGRITDTQYF. CDR3 coding DNA: TGTGCAAGTCGCCCAAAAACTAGCGGGAGGATCACAGATACGCAGTATTTT.

This clone was seen more than once but under ten times. The chain is built from TRBV18 and TRBJ1-5, with D maybe TRBD1 (6 bases). CDR3 size: 14 residues. Trimming took off 2 bases at V and 7 bases at J, with 12 bases between the two ends. From germline, CDR1 is KGHSH and CDR2 LQKENI. The CDR3 DNA reads as TGTGCCAGCTCACCAAAGGCAGGGACACAGCCCCAGCATTTT. Protein product: CASSPKAGTQPQHF.

The J gene is TRBJ1-1, the V gene TRBV7-9; 7 bases align to TRBD1. Trimming removed 2 bases from V and 6 bases from J; junction bases left unmatched: 3. The CDR3 has 13 amino acids. Germline values: CDR1 SEHNR, CDR2 FQNEAQ (reference sequence). CDR3 region: CASSLTGVPEAFF. CDR3 sequence (DNA): TGTGCCAGCAGCTTAACAGGGGTTCCTGAAGCTTTCTTT.

The chain is built from TRBV2 and TRBJ1-2; D is possibly TRBD1 (6 bases). Germline CDR1 is SNHLY and CDR2 is FYNNEI. V was cut by 7 bases and J by 3 bases, with 18 bases left in between. This CDR3 has 15 amino acids. CDR3 sequence reads: CASKEDRVGDYGYTF. CDR3 DNA sequence: TGTGCCAGCAAAGAGGACAGAGTTGGGGACTATGGCTACACCTTC.

This chain joins TRBV5-1 and TRBJ1-1; possibly TRBD1 for D (5 bases). V lost 4 bases and J 6 bases, leaving 22 bases between the germline ends. The CDR3 is 16 residues long. From germline, CDR1 is SGHRS and CDR2 YFSETQ. The CDR3 protein is CASSPIRASKLAEAFF. As DNA, the CDR3 is TGCGCCAGCAGCCCCATCAGGGCCTCGAAGTTGGCTGAAGCTTTCTTT.

The chain uses TRBV29-1 and TRBJ2-7, with D maybe TRBD2 (6 bases). V shed 4 bases and J shed 2 bases, with 6 bases lying between them. CDR3 size: 11 residues. Germline V gene lookup returns CDR1 SQVTM and CDR2 ANQGSEA. The CDR3 DNA sequence: TGCAGCGTTGGACTAGCCTACGAGCAGTACTTC. It yields the protein CSVGLAYEQYF.

The chain uses TRBV11-3 and TRBJ2-7, with 7 bases that match TRBD1. V lost 5 bases and J lost 2; bases outside the gene matches: 3. The CDR3 spans 13 residues. Germline V gene lookup returns CDR1 SGHNT and CDR2 YENEEA. The CDR3 here is CASSPGQAYEQYF. The CDR3 DNA is TGTGCCAGCAGCCCCGGACAGGCCTACGAGCAGTACTTC. Looking up the rest from reference TRBV11-3 and TRBJ2-7 gives the full variable domain: EAGVVQSPRYKIIEKKQPVAFWCNPISGHNTLYWYLQNLGQGPELLIRYENEEAVDDSQLPKDRFSAERLKGVDSTLKIQPAELGDSAVYLCASSPGQAYEQYFGPGTRLTVT.